This is a list of T cell receptor beta chains from one sample in a study of OX40 agonist ivuxolimab in advanced cancers. Clones were sequenced by immunoSEQ multiplex PCR, and TCRdb holds only the in-frame ones, with some missing. Counted here are around 63,000 clones, roughly 85% occurring once; the ten biggest clones make up 1% to 1.5%. The sample was CD4+ or CD8+ T cells sorted from blood, taken in a trial of the OX40 agonist ivuxolimab. These receptors came from an adult with an advanced solid tumor such as melanoma, head and neck, liver or kidney cancer. The CDR3 runs from the conserved cysteine through the conserved F or W. The D gene is left open where the match is weak. The size entry is marked missing in some rows and otherwise reads once, few, many or a size class.

J gene | V gene | clone size | D gene | CDR3 DNA | CDR3 protein
TRBJ1-1 | TRBV30 | . | . | TGTGCCTGGGGAACAGGGCCTAAAGCTTTCTTT | CAWGTGPKAFF
TRBJ1-1 | TRBV29-1 | . | . | TGCAGCGTTGTCGGCGTTGGAATGAACACTGAAGCTTTCTTT | CSVVGVGMNTEAFF
TRBJ2-2 | TRBV18 | . | TRBD1 | TGTGCCAGCTCGAGCGGACAGGGGGCAATCGGGGAGCTGTTTTTT | CASSSGQGAIGELFF
TRBJ2-7 | TRBV18 | . | TRBD2 | TGTGCCAGCTCACTGCAGGACTCACCGGGGGGAGGAGAGCAGTACTTC | CASSLQDSPGGGEQYF
TRBJ2-7 | TRBV7-8 | once | . | TGTGCCAGCAGCTCAGACAGAACTATCTACACCTACGAGCAGTACTTC | CASSSDRTIYTYEQYF
TRBJ2-4 | TRBV6-1 | . | . | TGTGCCACACGAGAAAACATTCAGTACTTC | CATRENIQYF
TRBJ2-1 | TRBV6-1 | . | TRBD2 | TGTGCCAGCAGTGCGGCGGGAGACAATAGTGAGCAGTTCTTC | CASSAAGDNSEQFF
TRBJ1-5 | TRBV18 | . | . | TGTGCCAGCTCGCCGACTCCAGTTCCTTCGGGGGGGAACAATCAGCCCCAGCATTTT | CASSPTPVPSGGNNQPQHF
TRBJ2-7 | TRBV5-1 | . | . | TGCGCCAGCCGGCCAATCTCTGGGACCTACGAGCAGTACTTC | CASRPISGTYEQYF
TRBJ2-3 | TRBV7-8 | . | . | TGTGCCAGCAGCTCCATGGACTCCCCTGGGGCCCTGACGCAGTATTTT | CASSSMDSPGALTQYF
TRBJ2-6 | TRBV18 | . | . | TGTGCCAGCTCCCAGACAGGCTCTGGGGCCAACGTCCTGACTTTC | CASSQTGSGANVLTF
TRBJ2-2 | TRBV7-9 | . | TRBD2 | TGTGCCAGCAGACCGACTAGCGGGAGGGCCGGCACCGGGGAGCTGTTTTTT | CASRPTSGRAGTGELFF
TRBJ2-7 | TRBV14 | . | . | TGTGCCAGCAGCCAAGACACTATCTACGAGCAGTACTTC | CASSQDTIYEQYF
TRBJ2-3 | TRBV11-3 | . | TRBD2 | TGTGCCAGCAGCTTGGTAGCGGGAGCCACAGATACGCAGTATTTT | CASSLVAGATDTQYF
TRBJ2-1 | TRBV28 | . | TRBD2 | TGTGCCAGCAGTTTTCTGGGACTAGCGTACTTTGAGCAGTTCTTC | CASSFLGLAYFEQFF
TRBJ2-7 | TRBV20-1 | . | . | TGCAGTGCTGGACCCTACGAGCAGTACTTC | CSAGPYEQYF
TRBJ1-2 | TRBV6-1 | few | . | TGTGCCAGCAGTGAAACCCCGCAGGGACCCTATGGCTACACCTTC | CASSETPQGPYGYTF
TRBJ1-2 | TRBV6-1 | . | . | TGTGCCAGCAGCCAGGACAGATTGAGAGGCTACACCTTC | CASSQDRLRGYTF
TRBJ2-7 | TRBV5-1 | . | . | TGCGCCAGCAGCGTTGGCAGCTCCTACGAGCAGTACTTC | CASSVGSSYEQYF
TRBJ1-5 | TRBV19 | . | . | TGTGCCAGTAGTACCGGGACGCGGGATCAGCCCCAGCATTTT | CASSTGTRDQPQHF
TRBJ2-2 | TRBV2 | . | . | TGTGCCAGCAGTCTTTCGGGACAGAACACCGGGGAGCTGTTTTTT | CASSLSGQNTGELFF
TRBJ2-1 | TRBV5-1 | . | TRBD2 | TGCGCCAGCAGCCAACAGGGACTAGTTGGCCCGAATGAGCAGTTCTTC | CASSQQGLVGPNEQFF
TRBJ2-7 | TRBV29-1 | . | TRBD1 | TGCAGCGTCGATAAGACAGGGGGATACGAGCAGTACTTC | CSVDKTGGYEQYF
TRBJ1-6 | TRBV15 | . | . | TGTGCCGTCCGTAGAGGTATCGATTCACCCCTCCACTTT | CAVRRGIDSPLHF
TRBJ2-1 | TRBV14 | . | . | TGTGCCAGCAGCCAAGATAAGCCCAGCTCCTACAATGAGCAGTTCTTC | CASSQDKPSSYNEQFF
TRBJ2-3 | TRBV6-1 | once | . | TGTGCCAGCAAGGGGGGACGGAGCACAGATACGCAGTATTTT | CASKGGRSTDTQYF
TRBJ1-2 | TRBV5-1 | . | . | TGCGCCAGCAGCTTGGGAGGGGAACTCTATGGCTACACCTTC | CASSLGGELYGYTF
TRBJ2-7 | TRBV11-3 | . | . | TGTGCCAGCAGCTTAGACTCGGAGTCCTACGAGCAGTACTTC | CASSLDSESYEQYF